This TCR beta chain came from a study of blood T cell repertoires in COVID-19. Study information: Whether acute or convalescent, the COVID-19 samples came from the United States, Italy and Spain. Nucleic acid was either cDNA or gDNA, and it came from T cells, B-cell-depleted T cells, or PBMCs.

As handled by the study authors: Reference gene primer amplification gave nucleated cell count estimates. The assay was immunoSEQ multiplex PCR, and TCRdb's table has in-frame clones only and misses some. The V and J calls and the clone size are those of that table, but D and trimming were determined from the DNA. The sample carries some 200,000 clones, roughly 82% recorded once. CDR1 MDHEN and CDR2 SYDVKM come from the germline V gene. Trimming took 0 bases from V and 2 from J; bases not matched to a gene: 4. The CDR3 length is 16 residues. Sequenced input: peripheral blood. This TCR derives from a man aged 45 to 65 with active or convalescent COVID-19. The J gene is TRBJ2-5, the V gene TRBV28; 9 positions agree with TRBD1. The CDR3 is CASSLWDRGRQETQYF. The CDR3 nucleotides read TGTGCCAGCAGTTTATGGGACAGGGGACGTCAAGAGACCCAGTACTTC.